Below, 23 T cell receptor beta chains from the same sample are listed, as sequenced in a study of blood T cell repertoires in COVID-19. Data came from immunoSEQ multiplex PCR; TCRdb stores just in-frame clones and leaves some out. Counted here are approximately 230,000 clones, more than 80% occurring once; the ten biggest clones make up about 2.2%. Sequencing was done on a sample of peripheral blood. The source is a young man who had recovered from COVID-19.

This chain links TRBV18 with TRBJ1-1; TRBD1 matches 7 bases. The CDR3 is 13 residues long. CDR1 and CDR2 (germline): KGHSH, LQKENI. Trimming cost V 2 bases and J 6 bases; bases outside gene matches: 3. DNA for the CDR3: TGTGCCAGCTCACCAAGGGGGCTTGCTGAAGCTTTCTTT. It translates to CASSPRGLAEAFF. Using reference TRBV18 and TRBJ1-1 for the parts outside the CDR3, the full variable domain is NAGVMQNPRHLVRRRGQEARLRCSPMKGHSHVYWYRQLPEEGLKFMVYLQKENIIDESGMPKERFSAEFPKEGPSILRIQQVVRGDSAAYFCASSPRGLAEAFFGQGTRLTVV.

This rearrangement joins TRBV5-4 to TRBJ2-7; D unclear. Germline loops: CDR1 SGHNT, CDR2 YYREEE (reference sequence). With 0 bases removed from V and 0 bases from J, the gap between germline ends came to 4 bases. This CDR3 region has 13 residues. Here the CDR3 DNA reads TGTGCCAGCAGCTTGGTGAGCTCCTACGAGCAGTACTTC. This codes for CASSLVSSYEQYF.

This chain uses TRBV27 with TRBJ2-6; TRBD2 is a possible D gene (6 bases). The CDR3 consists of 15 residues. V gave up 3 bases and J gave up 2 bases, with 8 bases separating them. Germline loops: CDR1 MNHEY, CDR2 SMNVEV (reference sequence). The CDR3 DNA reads TGTGCCAGCAGTTTCGGGGGAACTGGGGCCAACGTCCTGACTTTC. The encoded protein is CASSFGGTGANVLTF.

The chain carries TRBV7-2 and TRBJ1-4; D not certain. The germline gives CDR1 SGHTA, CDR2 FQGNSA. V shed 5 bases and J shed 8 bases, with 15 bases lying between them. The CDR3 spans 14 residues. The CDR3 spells CASSPRVPAEKLFF. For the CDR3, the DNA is TGTGCCAGCAGCCCGCGGGTTCCTGCAGAAAAACTGTTTTTT.

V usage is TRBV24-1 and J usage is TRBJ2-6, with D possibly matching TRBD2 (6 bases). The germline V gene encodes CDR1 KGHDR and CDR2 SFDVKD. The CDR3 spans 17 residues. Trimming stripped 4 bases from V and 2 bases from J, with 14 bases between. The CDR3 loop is CATSDPSGEPGANVLTF. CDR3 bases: TGTGCCACCAGTGACCCCTCGGGGGAACCTGGGGCCAACGTCCTGACTTTC.

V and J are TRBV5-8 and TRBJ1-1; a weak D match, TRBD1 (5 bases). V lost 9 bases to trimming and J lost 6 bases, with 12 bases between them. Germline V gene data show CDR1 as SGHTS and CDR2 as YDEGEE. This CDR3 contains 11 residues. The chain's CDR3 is CATSTGPEAFF. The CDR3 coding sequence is TGTGCCACCTCAACAGGCCCTGAAGCTTTCTTT. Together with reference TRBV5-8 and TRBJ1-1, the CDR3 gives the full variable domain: EAGVTQSPTHLIKTRGQQATLRCSPISGHTSVYWYQQALGLGLQFLLWYDEGEERNRGNFPPRFSGRQFPNYSSELNVNALELEDSALYLCATSTGPEAFFGQGTRLTVV.

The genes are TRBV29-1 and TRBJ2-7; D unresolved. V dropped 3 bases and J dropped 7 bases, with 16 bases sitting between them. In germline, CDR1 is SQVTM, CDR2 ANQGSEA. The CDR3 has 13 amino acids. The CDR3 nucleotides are TGCAGCGTTGATCTGGCAGGTGGCCAAGAGCAGTACTTC. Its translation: CSVDLAGGQEQYF.

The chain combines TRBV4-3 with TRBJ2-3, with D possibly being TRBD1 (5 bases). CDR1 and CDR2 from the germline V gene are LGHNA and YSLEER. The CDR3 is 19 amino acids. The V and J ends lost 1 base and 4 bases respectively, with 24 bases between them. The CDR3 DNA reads TGCGCCAGCAGCCAAGTAGGACGGGCAAGGCAGGGTGGTTCAGATACGCAGTATTTT. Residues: CASSQVGRARQGGSDTQYF.

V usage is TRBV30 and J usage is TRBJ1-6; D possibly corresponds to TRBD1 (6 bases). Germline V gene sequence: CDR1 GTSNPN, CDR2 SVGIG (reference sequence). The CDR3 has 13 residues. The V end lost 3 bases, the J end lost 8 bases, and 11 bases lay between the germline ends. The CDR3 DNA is TGTGCCTGGAGAGGACAGATGGATTCACCCCTCCACTTT. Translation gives CAWRGQMDSPLHF.

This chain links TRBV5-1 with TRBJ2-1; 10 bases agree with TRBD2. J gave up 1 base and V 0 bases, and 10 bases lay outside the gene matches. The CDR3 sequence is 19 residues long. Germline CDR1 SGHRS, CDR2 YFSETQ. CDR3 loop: CASSLEAGGSRPSYNEQFF. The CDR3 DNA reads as TGCGCCAGCAGCTTGGAAGCGGGGGGGTCCAGACCTTCCTACAATGAGCAGTTCTTC.

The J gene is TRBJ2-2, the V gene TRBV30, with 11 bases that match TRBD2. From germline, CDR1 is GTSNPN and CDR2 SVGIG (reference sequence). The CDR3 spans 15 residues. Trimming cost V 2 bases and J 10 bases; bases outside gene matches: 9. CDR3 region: CAWSIGTSGKEELFF. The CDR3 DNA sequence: TGTGCCTGGAGTATCGGGACTAGCGGTAAAGAGGAGCTGTTTTTT.

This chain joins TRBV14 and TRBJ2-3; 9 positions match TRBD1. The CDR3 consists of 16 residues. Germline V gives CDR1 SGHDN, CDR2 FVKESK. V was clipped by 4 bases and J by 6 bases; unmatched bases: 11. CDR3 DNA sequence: TGTGCCAGCAGCCCGAGGGACAGGGTCAATGCCGATACGCAGTATTTT. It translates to CASSPRDRVNADTQYF.

CDR3: CASRPTSGYNEQFF. The CDR3 DNA sequence: TGTGCCAGCAGGCCGACTAGCGGTTACAATGAGCAGTTCTTC. The chain joins TRBV6-5 to TRBJ2-1; 9 bases agree with TRBD2. Germline trimming cut 6 bases from V and 4 bases from J; bases unmatched to any gene: 4. The CDR3 consists of 14 residues. The germline V gene has CDR1 MNHEY and CDR2 SVGAGI.

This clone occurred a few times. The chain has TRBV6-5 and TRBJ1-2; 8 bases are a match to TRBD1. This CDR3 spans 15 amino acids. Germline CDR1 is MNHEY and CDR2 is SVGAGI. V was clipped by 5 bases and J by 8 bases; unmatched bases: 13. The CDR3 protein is CASSRQGWTYQGYTF. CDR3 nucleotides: TGTGCCAGCAGTAGACAGGGGTGGACCTACCAGGGCTACACCTTC.

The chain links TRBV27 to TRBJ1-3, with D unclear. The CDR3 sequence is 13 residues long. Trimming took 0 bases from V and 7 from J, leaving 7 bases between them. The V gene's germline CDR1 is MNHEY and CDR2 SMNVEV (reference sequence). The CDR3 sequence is CASSLSPGNTIYF. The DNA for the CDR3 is TGTGCCAGCAGTTTATCACCAGGCAACACCATATATTTT.

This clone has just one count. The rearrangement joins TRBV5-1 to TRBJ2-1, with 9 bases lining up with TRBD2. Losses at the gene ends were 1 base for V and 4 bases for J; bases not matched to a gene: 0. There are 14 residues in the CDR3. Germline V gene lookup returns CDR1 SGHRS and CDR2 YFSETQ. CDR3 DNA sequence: TGCGCCAGCAGCTTGCTAGCGGGATACAATGAGCAGTTCTTC. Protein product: CASSLLAGYNEQFF.

In nucleotides, the CDR3 is TGTGCCAGCGAAACACGCGGCGGGGGGGCCTACGAGCAGTACTTC. This gives the protein CASETRGGGAYEQYF. The chain uses TRBV6-5 and TRBJ2-7, with 9 bases matching TRBD2. The CDR3 covers 15 residues. V shed 8 bases and J 2 bases; nucleotides not matched to a gene: 10. Germline V gene lookup returns CDR1 MNHEY and CDR2 SVGAGI.

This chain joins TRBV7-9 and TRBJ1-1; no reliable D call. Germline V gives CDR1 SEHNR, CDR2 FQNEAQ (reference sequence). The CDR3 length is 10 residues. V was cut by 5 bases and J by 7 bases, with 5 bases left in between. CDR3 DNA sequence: TGTGCCAGCAGCCCCGGTGAAGCTTTCTTT. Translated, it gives CASSPGEAFF. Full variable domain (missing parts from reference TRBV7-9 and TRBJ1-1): DTGVSQNPRHKITKRGQNVTFRCDPISEHNRLYWYRQTLGQGPEFLTYFQNEAQLEKSRLLSDRFSAERPKGSFSTLEIQRTEQGDSAMYLCASSPGEAFFGQGTRLTVV.

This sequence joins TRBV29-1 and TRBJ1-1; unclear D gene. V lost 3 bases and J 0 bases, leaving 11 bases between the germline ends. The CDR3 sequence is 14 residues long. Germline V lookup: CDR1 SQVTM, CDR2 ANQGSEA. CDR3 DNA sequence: TGCAGCGTTGAGGCCTTTCAGTTGAACACTGAAGCTTTCTTT. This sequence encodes CSVEAFQLNTEAFF. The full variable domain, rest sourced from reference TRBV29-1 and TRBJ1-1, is SAVISQKPSRDICQRGTSLTIQCQVDSQVTMMFWYRQQPGQSLTLIATANQGSEATYESGFVIDKFPISRPNLTFSTLTVSNMSPEDSSIYLCSVEAFQLNTEAFFGQGTRLTVV.

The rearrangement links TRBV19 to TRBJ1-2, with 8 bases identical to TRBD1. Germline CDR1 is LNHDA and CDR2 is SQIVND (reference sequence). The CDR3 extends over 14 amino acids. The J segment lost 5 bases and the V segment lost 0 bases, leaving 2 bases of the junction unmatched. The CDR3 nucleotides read TGTGCCAGTAGTATAGATCAGGGGGCTTATGGCTACACCTTC. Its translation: CASSIDQGAYGYTF.

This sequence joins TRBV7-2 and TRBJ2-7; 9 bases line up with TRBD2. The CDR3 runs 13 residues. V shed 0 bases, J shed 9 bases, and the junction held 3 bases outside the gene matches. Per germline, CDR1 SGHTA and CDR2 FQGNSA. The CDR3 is CASSLAGGGVQYF. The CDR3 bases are TGTGCCAGCAGCTTAGCCGGCGGGGGGGTGCAGTACTTC.

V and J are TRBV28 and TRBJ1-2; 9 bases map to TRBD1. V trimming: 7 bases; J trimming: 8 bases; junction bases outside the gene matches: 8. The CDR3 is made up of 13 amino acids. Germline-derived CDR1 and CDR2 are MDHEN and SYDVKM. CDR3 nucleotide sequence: TGTGCCAGCACGAGGGACAGGGCTCGGGGCTACACCTTC. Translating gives CASTRDRARGYTF.

The CDR3 DNA reads as TGTGCCAGCAGTTTCGGACAGGGAGACTATGGCTACACCTTC. Residues: CASSFGQGDYGYTF. V usage is TRBV6-4 and J usage is TRBJ1-2; TRBD1 matches at 8 bases. The CDR3 is 14 amino acids. J lost 3 bases, V lost 5 bases, and 5 bases had no gene match. Germline V gene lookup returns CDR1 MRHNA and CDR2 SNTAGT.